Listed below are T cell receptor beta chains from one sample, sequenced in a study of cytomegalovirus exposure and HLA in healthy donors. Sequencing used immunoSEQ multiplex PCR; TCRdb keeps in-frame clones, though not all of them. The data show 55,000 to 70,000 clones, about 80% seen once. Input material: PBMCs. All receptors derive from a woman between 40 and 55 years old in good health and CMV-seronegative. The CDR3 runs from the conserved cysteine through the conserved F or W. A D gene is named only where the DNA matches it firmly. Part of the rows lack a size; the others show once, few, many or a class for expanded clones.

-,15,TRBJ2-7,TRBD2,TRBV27,CASSVAGGLSYEQYF,TGTGCCAGCAGTGTAGCGGGAGGGCTCTCCTACGAGCAGTACTTC
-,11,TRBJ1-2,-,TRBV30,CAWSVLYGYTF,TGTGCCTGGAGTGTACTCTATGGCTACACCTTC
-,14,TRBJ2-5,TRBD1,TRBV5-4,CASSPTGGGETQYF,TGTGCCAGCAGTCCAACAGGGGGCGGAGAGACCCAGTACTTC
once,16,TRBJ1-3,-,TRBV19,CASSIGVRASGNTIYF,TGTGCCAGTAGTATAGGAGTCAGGGCCTCTGGAAACACCATATATTTT
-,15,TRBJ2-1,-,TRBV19,CASSILTGAYNEQFF,TGTGCCAGTAGTATATTGACGGGAGCGTACAATGAGCAGTTCTTC
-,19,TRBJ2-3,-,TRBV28,CASSPGWVGLYSSTDTQYF,TGTGCCAGCAGTCCCGGCTGGGTGGGACTTTACTCTAGCACAGATACGCAGTATTTT
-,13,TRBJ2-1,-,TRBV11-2,CASSLGAWNEQFF,TGTGCCAGCAGCTTAGGGGCCTGGAATGAGCAGTTCTTC
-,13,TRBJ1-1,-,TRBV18,CASSLTIDTEAFF,TGTGCCAGCTCACTTACGATAGACACTGAAGCTTTCTTT
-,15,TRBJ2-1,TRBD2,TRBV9,CASSKEGGSYNEQFF,TGTGCCAGCAGCAAAGAGGGCGGGAGCTACAATGAGCAGTTCTTC
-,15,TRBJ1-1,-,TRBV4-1,CASSHARGVNTEAFF,TGCGCCAGCAGCCATGCCCGAGGAGTGAACACTGAAGCTTTCTTT
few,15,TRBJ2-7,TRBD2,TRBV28,CASRPQLAGGYEQYF,TGTGCCAGCCGACCGCAACTAGCGGGAGGGTACGAGCAGTACTTC
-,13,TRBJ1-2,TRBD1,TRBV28,CASSLWQGGGYTF,TGTGCCAGCAGTTTGTGGCAGGGGGGTGGCTACACCTTC
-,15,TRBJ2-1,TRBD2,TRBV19,CASSLTSDVYNEQFF,TGTGCCAGTAGCCTGACTAGCGACGTTTACAATGAGCAGTTCTTC
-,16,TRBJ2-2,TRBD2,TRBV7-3,CASSLIRREKGGELFF,TGTGCCAGCAGCTTAATTCGGCGGGAGAAGGGCGGGGAGCTGTTTTTT
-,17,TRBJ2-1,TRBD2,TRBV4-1,CASSLGTSGSRYNEQFF,TGCGCCAGCAGCCTCGGGACTAGCGGGAGTCGGTACAATGAGCAGTTCTTC
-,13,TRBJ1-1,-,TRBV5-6,CASSWTVEVEAFF,TGTGCCAGCAGCTGGACAGTTGAGGTTGAAGCTTTCTTT
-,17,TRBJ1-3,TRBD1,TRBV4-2,CASSQDWAQGSGNTIYF,TGTGCCAGCAGCCAAGATTGGGCACAGGGGAGCGGAAACACCATATATTTT
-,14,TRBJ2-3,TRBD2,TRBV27,CASKTSGLTDTQYF,TGTGCCAGCAAGACTAGCGGGCTCACAGATACGCAGTATTTT
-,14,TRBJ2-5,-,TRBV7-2,CASTLGGGEETQYF,TGTGCCAGCACGCTGGGAGGAGGGGAAGAGACCCAGTACTTC
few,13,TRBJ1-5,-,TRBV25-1,CASSGHSNQPQHF,TGTGCCAGCAGTGGACATAGCAATCAGCCCCAGCATTTT
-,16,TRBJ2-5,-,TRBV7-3,CASSLSMPGHGETQYF,TGTGCCAGCAGCTTATCCATGCCGGGACATGGGGAGACCCAGTACTTC
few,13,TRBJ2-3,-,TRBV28,CASSRLEADTQYF,TGTGCCAGCAGTCGTCTAGAGGCAGATACGCAGTATTTT
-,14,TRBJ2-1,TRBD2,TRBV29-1,CSALLARDHNEQFF,TGCAGCGCCCTACTAGCGAGAGACCACAATGAGCAGTTCTTC
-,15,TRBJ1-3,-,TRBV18,CASSPVGRTGNTIYF,TGTGCCAGCTCACCAGTGGGGAGGACTGGAAACACCATATATTTT
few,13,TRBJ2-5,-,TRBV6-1,CASSGTNEETQYF,TGTGCCAGCAGCGGGACAAATGAAGAGACCCAGTACTTC
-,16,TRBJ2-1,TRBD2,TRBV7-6,CASSLGAGGSHNEQFF,TGTGCCAGCAGCTTAGGGGCGGGAGGGAGCCACAATGAGCAGTTCTTC
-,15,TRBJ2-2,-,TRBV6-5,CASSYSGLASGELFF,TGTGCCAGCAGTTACTCGGGTCTAGCGAGCGGGGAGCTGTTTTTT
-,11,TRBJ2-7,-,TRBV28,CASSLGGEQYF,TGTGCCAGCAGTTTGGGGGGCGAGCAGTACTTC
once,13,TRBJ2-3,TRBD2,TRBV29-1,CSGGLADTDTQYF,TGCAGCGGGGGACTAGCGGACACAGATACGCAGTATTTT
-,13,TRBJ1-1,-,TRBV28,CASSLDMNTEAFF,TGTGCCAGCAGTTTAGACATGAACACTGAAGCTTTCTTT
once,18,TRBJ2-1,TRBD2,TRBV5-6,CASSLVRVTSGLYNEQFF,TGTGCCAGCAGCTTGGTTAGAGTAACTAGCGGGCTTTACAATGAGCAGTTCTTC
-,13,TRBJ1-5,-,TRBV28,CASSFPGNQPQHF,TGTGCCAGCAGTTTTCCGGGGAATCAGCCCCAGCATTTT
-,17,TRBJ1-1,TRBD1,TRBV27,CASSPYGQGAMNTEAFF,TGTGCCAGCAGTCCGTACGGACAGGGTGCGATGAACACTGAAGCTTTCTTT
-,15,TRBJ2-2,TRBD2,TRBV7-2,CASSRLAGVVGELFF,TGTGCCAGCAGCCGACTAGCGGGAGTCGTCGGGGAGCTGTTTTTT
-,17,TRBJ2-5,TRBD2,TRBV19,CASSPRGLAGGRETQYF,TGTGCCAGTAGTCCCAGGGGGCTAGCGGGAGGAAGAGAGACCCAGTACTTC
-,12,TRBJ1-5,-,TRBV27,CASRTGDQPQHF,TGTGCCAGCAGGACAGGAGATCAGCCCCAGCATTTT
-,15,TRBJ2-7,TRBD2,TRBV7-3,CASSRGLAGPYEQYF,TGTGCCAGCAGCAGGGGACTAGCGGGACCCTACGAGCAGTACTTC
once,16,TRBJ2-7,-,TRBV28,CASSFLTGNSNYEQYF,TGTGCCAGCAGTTTCTTAACTGGAAATAGCAACTACGAGCAGTACTTC
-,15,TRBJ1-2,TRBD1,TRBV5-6,CASSPGDRSYYGYTF,TGTGCCAGCAGCCCGGGGGACAGGTCGTACTATGGCTACACCTTC
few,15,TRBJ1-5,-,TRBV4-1,CASSPPGVGNQPQHF,TGCGCCAGCAGCCCCCCCGGGGTTGGCAATCAGCCCCAGCATTTT
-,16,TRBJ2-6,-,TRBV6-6,CASTEPRSTGANVLTF,TGTGCCAGCACCGAACCCCGGAGTACTGGGGCCAACGTCCTGACTTTC
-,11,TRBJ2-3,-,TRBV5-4,CASSLTREQYF,TGTGCCAGCAGCTTGACTAGAGAGCAGTATTTT
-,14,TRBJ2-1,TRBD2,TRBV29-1,CSVVAGESPNEQFF,TGCAGCGTTGTTGCGGGAGAGTCACCAAATGAGCAGTTCTTC
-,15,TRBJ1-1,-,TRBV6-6,CASSYFADSTEPAFF,TGTGCCAGCAGTTACTTCGCGGACAGCACCGAGCCAGCTTTCTTT
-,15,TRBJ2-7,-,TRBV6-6,CASSYASAGANEQYF,TGTGCCAGCAGTTACGCCAGCGCGGGGGCAAACGAGCAGTACTTC
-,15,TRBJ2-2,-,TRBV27,CASRITRGLLGELFF,TGTGCCAGCAGAATAACACGGGGACTGTTAGGGGAGCTGTTTTTT
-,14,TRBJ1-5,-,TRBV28,CASSVTGWGQPQHF,TGTGCCAGCAGTGTTACAGGGTGGGGTCAGCCCCAGCATTTT
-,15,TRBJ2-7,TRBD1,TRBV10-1,CASSASGTGPYEQYF,TGCGCCAGCAGTGCCTCCGGGACAGGGCCGTACGAGCAGTACTTC
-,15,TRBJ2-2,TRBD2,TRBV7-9,CASSLGLDFTGELFF,TGTGCCAGCAGCCTCGGACTAGATTTCACCGGGGAGCTGTTTTTT
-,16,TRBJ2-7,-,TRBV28,CASRSPSRAGTYEQYF,TGTGCCAGCAGGTCACCGTCAAGGGCGGGCACCTACGAGCAGTACTTC
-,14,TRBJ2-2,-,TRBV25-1,CASSARRNTGELFF,TGTGCCAGCAGTGCCCGCAGGAACACCGGGGAGCTGTTTTTT
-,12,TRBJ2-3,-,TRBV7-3,CASSPSTDTQYF,TGTGCCAGCAGCCCCTCTACAGATACGCAGTATTTT
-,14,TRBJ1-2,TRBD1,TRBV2,CASIRTGLNYGYTF,TGTGCCAGCATTAGGACAGGGCTGAACTATGGCTACACCTTC
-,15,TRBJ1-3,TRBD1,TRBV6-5,CASRGTGGTGNTIYF,TGTGCCAGCAGGGGGACAGGAGGCACTGGAAACACCATATATTTT